Sequencing of this T cell receptor beta chain was carried out in a study of cytomegalovirus exposure and HLA in healthy donors. Study-wide points: In an earlier analysis, in some 540 donors, most V segments appeared productive either ~87% or ~30% of the time.

Germline trimming cut 5 bases from V and 3 bases from J; bases unmatched to any gene: 12. The CDR3 has 16 residues. Germline V gives CDR1 LNHNV, CDR2 YYDKDF (reference sequence). 13 Jbeta primers and 60 Vbeta primers were used for the PCR. Libraries were prepared by immunoSEQ multiplex PCR; TCRdb keeps only in-frame clonotypes and omits some of them. This sample has over 120,000 clones, with 77% found just once. Note on this clone: Its target is not known.

This sequence was found in a male donor in good health and CMV-seronegative. Sequencing was carried out using PBMCs. V is TRBV15 and J is TRBJ1-2, with TRBD1 matching 7 bases. DNA of the CDR3: TGTGCCACCAGCCGGCCCGGGACAGCTAACTACTATGGCTACACCTTC. Its translation is CATSRPGTANYYGYTF.